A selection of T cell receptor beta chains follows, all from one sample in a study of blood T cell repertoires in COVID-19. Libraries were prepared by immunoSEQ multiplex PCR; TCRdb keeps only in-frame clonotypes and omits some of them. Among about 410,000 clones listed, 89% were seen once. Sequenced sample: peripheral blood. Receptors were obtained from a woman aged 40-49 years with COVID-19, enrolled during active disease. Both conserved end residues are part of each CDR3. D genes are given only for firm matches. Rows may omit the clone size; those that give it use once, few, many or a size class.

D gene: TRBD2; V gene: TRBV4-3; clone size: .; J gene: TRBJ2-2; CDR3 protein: CASSPPAGGSPGELFF; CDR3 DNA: TGCGCCAGCAGCCCCCCTGCGGGAGGCTCACCTGGGGAGCTGTTTTTT
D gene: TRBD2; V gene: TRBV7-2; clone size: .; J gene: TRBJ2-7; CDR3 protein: CASSIGLAGLLEQYF; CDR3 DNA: TGTGCCAGCAGCATAGGACTAGCGGGCCTCTTGGAGCAGTACTTC
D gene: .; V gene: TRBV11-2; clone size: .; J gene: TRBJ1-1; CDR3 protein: CASSPQDISITEAFF; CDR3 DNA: TGTGCCAGCAGCCCACAGGACATATCGATTACTGAAGCTTTCTTT
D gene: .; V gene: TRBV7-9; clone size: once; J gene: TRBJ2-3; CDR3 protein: CASSPGTLYTDTQYF; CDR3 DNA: TGTGCCAGCAGCCCGGGGACTCTCTACACAGATACGCAGTATTTT
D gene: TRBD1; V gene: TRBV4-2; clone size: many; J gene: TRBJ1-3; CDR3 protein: CASSQEPTGRGGGNTIYF; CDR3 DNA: TGTGCCAGCAGCCAAGAACCGACAGGGCGGGGGGGTGGAAACACCATATATTTT
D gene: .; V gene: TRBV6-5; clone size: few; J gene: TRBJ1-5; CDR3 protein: CASGGTLSNQPQHF; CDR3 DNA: TGTGCCAGCGGAGGGACCCTGAGCAATCAGCCCCAGCATTTT
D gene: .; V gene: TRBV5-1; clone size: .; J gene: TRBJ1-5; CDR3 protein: CASSLADFSDQPQHF; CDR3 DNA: TGCGCCAGCAGCTTGGCCGACTTCTCCGATCAGCCCCAGCATTTT
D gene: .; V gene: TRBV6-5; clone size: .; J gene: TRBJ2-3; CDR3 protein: CATQGFSTDTQYF; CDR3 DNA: TGTGCAACGCAGGGCTTTAGTACAGATACGCAGTATTTT
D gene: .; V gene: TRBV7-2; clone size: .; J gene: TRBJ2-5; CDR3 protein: CASSLLGLEAQYF; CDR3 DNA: TGTGCCAGCAGCCTTCTAGGGCTGGAGGCCCAGTACTTC
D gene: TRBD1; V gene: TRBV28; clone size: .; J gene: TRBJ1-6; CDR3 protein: CASEPGQSHSPLHF; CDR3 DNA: TGTGCCAGCGAACCGGGACAGTCCCATTCACCCCTCCACTTT